These 31 T cell receptor beta chains were sequenced from one sample in a study of T-cell reconstitution after alpha-beta-depleted transplantation in children. Unique molecular identifiers were built into the TCRbeta library. TCRdb called the PCR reads again in MiXCR, with one record for every CDR3 protein. The data show around 450,000 distinct CDR3 sequences, 15% to 20% seen once. The sequencing here drew on PBMCs, mostly from graft donor cells, taken 360 days after TCRalphabeta/CD19-depleted stem cell transplant. The receptors derive from a boy younger than two who had a stem cell transplant for Wiskott-Aldrich syndrome, so the T cells may come from the graft donor.

V and J are TRBV6-2 or TRBV6-3 and TRBJ2-2, with 7 bases fitting TRBD1. CDR3 length: 14 residues. Trimming removed 2 bases from V and 6 bases from J; junction bases left unmatched: 3. Germline-derived CDR1 and CDR2 are MNHEY and SVGEGT. The CDR3 here is CASSYMTGSGELFF. The CDR3 DNA follows: TGTGCCAGCAGTTACATGACAGGGTCCGGGGAGCTGTTTTTT.

This clonotype occurred a few times. V gene TRBV5-8 combines with J gene TRBJ2-1; a possible D gene is TRBD1 (6 bases). Per germline, CDR1 SGHTS and CDR2 YDEGEE. The V end lost 2 bases, the J end lost 3 bases, and 12 bases lay between the germline ends. The CDR3 sequence is 15 residues long. The CDR3 DNA sequence: TGTGCCAGCAGCTTTAAGGGACACTACTACAATGAGCAGTTCTTC. Its translation: CASSFKGHYYNEQFF.

This clonotype was detected a few times. CDR3 sequence reads: CASSLGSRGLNTEAFF. The CDR3 DNA reads as TGTGCCAGCAGCTTAGGCAGTAGGGGGTTGAACACTGAAGCTTTCTTT. The gene calls are TRBV7-6 and TRBJ1-1, with D possibly being TRBD1 (6 bases). The CDR3 contains 16 residues. With 1 base removed from V and 0 bases from J, the gap between germline ends came to 12 bases. Per germline, CDR1 SGHVS and CDR2 FNYEAQ.

The chain employs TRBV20-1 and TRBJ2-7, with D perhaps TRBD1 or TRBD2 (5 bases each). CDR3 size: 15 residues. Germline loops: CDR1 DFQATT, CDR2 SNEGSKA (reference sequence). With 3 bases removed from V and 3 bases from J, the gap between germline ends came to 18 bases. Written as DNA, the CDR3 is TGCAGTGCTAGGGAAGCGGCAGGGCCTTTCTACGAGCAGTACTTC. Translating it yields CSAREAAGPFYEQYF.

This clonotype was seen many times. The rearrangement uses TRBV5-1 and TRBJ2-7; D may correspond to TRBD1 or TRBD2 (5 bases each). This CDR3 comprises 14 residues. Germline lookup yields CDR1 SGHRS and CDR2 YFSETQ. Between the trimmed V and J ends, which lost 0 bases and 2 bases, there was a span of 9 bases. DNA for the CDR3: TGCGCCAGCAGCTTGGGGGGGATTGCCTACGAGCAGTACTTC. Protein product: CASSLGGIAYEQYF.

This clonotype was seen only a few times. The V and J genes are TRBV5-1 and TRBJ2-5, with TRBD2 matching over 8 bases. Germline assignment: CDR1 SGHRS and CDR2 YFSETQ. The CDR3 runs 15 residues. Losses at the gene ends were 2 bases for V and 2 bases for J; bases not matched to a gene: 5. CDR3 in amino acids: CASSFGGGRQETQYF. CDR3 nucleotides: TGCGCCAGCAGCTTCGGCGGGGGGAGGCAAGAGACCCAGTACTTC.

This clonotype was detected ten times or more. The chain has TRBV7-2 and TRBJ2-2; a weak D match, TRBD2 (6 bases). CDR1 and CDR2 from the germline V gene are SGHTA and FQGNSA. The ends were cut back, 1 base at V and 4 bases at J, with 10 bases in the middle. The CDR3 spans 15 residues. In DNA, the CDR3 is TGTGCCAGCAGCTTAGGCGGGGCTGGCACCGGGGAGCTGTTTTTT. Its protein is CASSLGGAGTGELFF.

V and J are TRBV7-2 and TRBJ2-7; D uncertain. Germline CDR1 is SGHTA and CDR2 is FQGNSA. V lost 5 bases, J lost 0 bases, and 11 bases lay in between. CDR3 length: 14 amino acids. For the CDR3, the DNA is TGTGCCAGCAGCCAAGAACGATTCTCCTACGAGCAGTACTTC. Translation gives CASSQERFSYEQYF.

This rearrangement joins TRBV9 to TRBJ2-5; D uncertain. Germline CDR1 and CDR2: SGDLS and YYNGEE. Trimming stripped 3 bases from V and 5 bases from J, with 11 bases between. This CDR3 contains 13 residues. In nucleotides, the CDR3 is TGTGCCAGCAGCGGACCAGTGGGGGAGACCCAGTACTTC. Residues: CASSGPVGETQYF.

This chain connects TRBV10-3 to TRBJ2-3, with D perhaps TRBD2 (6 bases). CDR1 is ENHRY and CDR2 is SYGVKD in the germline V gene. Trimming cost V 10 bases and J 6 bases, with 26 bases left between them. The length of the CDR3 is 16 residues. The CDR3 reads CATRPKHGTGVDTQYF. CDR3 in DNA: TGTGCCACCAGGCCGAAACATGGGACTGGGGTCGATACGCAGTATTTT.

This clonotype was seen a handful of times. The chain joins TRBV6-2 or TRBV6-3 to TRBJ2-4; TRBD2 agrees at 9 bases. This CDR3 contains 20 residues. The V gene's germline CDR1 is MNHEY and CDR2 SVGEGT. After removal of 7 bases from V and 0 bases from J, the junction contained 19 bases not matched to a gene. This chain's CDR3 is CASTPAGAGGPDLAKNIQYF. CDR3 in DNA: TGTGCCAGCACTCCCGCCGGAGCGGGGGGCCCGGATCTAGCCAAAAACATTCAGTACTTC.

This clonotype occurred a few times. V and J are TRBV29-1 and TRBJ2-5; D may be TRBD1 (5 bases). The CDR3 totals 13 residues. V was cut by 4 bases and J by 5 bases, with 14 bases left in between. Germline V lookup: CDR1 SQVTM, CDR2 ANQGSEA. CDR3 region: CSVGSGLGETQYF. The CDR3 region has the DNA TGCAGCGTTGGCTCAGGGTTAGGGGAGACCCAGTACTTC.

CDR3 nucleotide sequence: TGTGCCAGCAGCTTATCCTTACAGGGGGCGGGACTAGCGGGAGTCTCCTACAATGAGCAGTTCTTC. Its translation: CASSLSLQGAGLAGVSYNEQFF. The chain couples TRBV7-3 to TRBJ2-1, with TRBD2 matching over 14 bases. CDR1 is SGHTA, CDR2 FQGTGA, per germline. V lost 2 bases to trimming and J lost 0 bases; unmatched junction nucleotides: 15. The CDR3 is made up of 22 amino acids.

The genes are TRBV7-9 and TRBJ2-1, with 13 bases fitting TRBD2. This CDR3 spans 15 amino acids. Germline lookup yields CDR1 SEHNR and CDR2 FQNEAQ (reference sequence). With 4 bases clipped from V and 9 bases from J, the junction kept 6 bases outside the gene matches. The CDR3 spells CASSSTSGRAAEQFF. The CDR3 bases are TGTGCCAGCAGCTCTACTAGCGGGAGGGCCGCTGAGCAGTTCTTC.

This chain joins TRBV24-1 and TRBJ2-1; tentatively, D is TRBD1 (6 bases). The CDR3 has 17 amino acids. In germline, CDR1 is KGHDR, CDR2 SFDVKD. Trimming removed 0 bases at V and 0 bases at J, with 11 bases between. DNA of the CDR3: TGTGCCACCAGTGATTTGGTGACAGGCTTCTCCTACAATGAGCAGTTCTTC. Protein product: CATSDLVTGFSYNEQFF.

The genes are TRBV29-1 and TRBJ2-7; 7 bases align to TRBD1. The length of the CDR3 is 13 residues. Germline CDR1 reads SQVTM; CDR2 reads ANQGSEA. The junction had 6 bases not matched to a gene; V was cut back by 4 bases and J by 3 bases. In nucleotides, the CDR3 is TGCAGCGTTGTCCGGGACAGCCGCTACGAGCAGTACTTC. Its protein product is CSVVRDSRYEQYF.

This chain joins TRBV3-1 and TRBJ2-6; 10 bases agree with TRBD1. The trim removed 5 bases at V and 2 bases at J, leaving 15 bases unmatched. Germline V CDR1 and CDR2: LGHDT, YNNKEL (reference sequence). The CDR3 has 20 residues. The CDR3 nucleotides read TGTGCCAGCAGCAAATATGGACCGGGACAGGGGTTTCCTGGGGCCAACGTCCTGACTTTC. Protein product: CASSKYGPGQGFPGANVLTF.

The chain links TRBV6-5 to TRBJ1-1; 7 nucleotides match TRBD1. Losses at the gene ends were 5 bases for V and 10 bases for J; bases not matched to a gene: 16. CDR3 length: 15 residues. Germline values: CDR1 MNHEY, CDR2 SVGAGI. CDR3 in amino acids: CASSPLGTASFGAFF. In nucleotides, the CDR3 is TGTGCCAGCAGTCCCCTGGGGACAGCTAGCTTTGGAGCTTTCTTT.

This clonotype was detected a few times. This chain connects TRBV10-2 to TRBJ2-3, with a tentative D call TRBD2 (5 bases). Germline V gene lookup returns CDR1 WSHSY and CDR2 SAAADI. The CDR3 is 14 amino acids. Trimming pared 6 bases from V and 1 base from J, leaving 11 bases between. The CDR3 DNA follows: TGCGCCAGCAGCGAGGGCCCGGGCACAGATACGCAGTATTTT. Protein product: CASSEGPGTDTQYF.

In this sample, this clonotype turned up a few times. The chain links TRBV5-1 to TRBJ2-1; D ambiguous. CDR3 length: 12 residues. Trimming cost V 5 bases and J 0 bases, with 3 bases left between them. CDR1 and CDR2 from the germline V gene are SGHRS and YFSETQ. The CDR3 DNA follows: TGCGCCAGCAGAAACTCCTACAATGAGCAGTTCTTC. Translation gives CASRNSYNEQFF.

This clonotype was counted only a few times. The chain combines TRBV10-3 with TRBJ2-3, with D possibly matching TRBD2 (6 bases). The CDR3 contains 14 residues. Germline V gives CDR1 ENHRY, CDR2 SYGVKD. The ends were cut back, 2 bases at V and 6 bases at J, with 12 bases in the middle. The CDR3 DNA reads as TGTGCCATCAGTGAGGGAGGGTCGTGGGATACGCAGTATTTT. Its protein is CAISEGGSWDTQYF.

This clonotype turned up a few times. The rearrangement joins TRBV10-3 to TRBJ2-7; 13 nucleotides line up with TRBD2. The CDR3 spans 14 residues. The ends lost 8 bases at V and 3 bases at J; junction bases unmatched: 4. Germline values: CDR1 ENHRY, CDR2 SYGVKD. The CDR3 nucleotides read TGTGCCATCGGACTAGCGGGAGATCTCTACGAGCAGTACTTC. It yields the protein CAIGLAGDLYEQYF.

The rearrangement uses TRBV18 and TRBJ2-3; TRBD2 might be the D (5 bases). Per the germline V gene, CDR1 is KGHSH and CDR2 is LQKENI. Trimming pared 3 bases from V and 0 bases from J, leaving 19 bases between. There are 18 residues in the CDR3. The CDR3 sequence: CASSPEFLAGLSTDTQYF. CDR3 bases: TGTGCCAGCTCACCGGAGTTCCTGGCGGGTCTGAGCACAGATACGCAGTATTTT.

Notes on this clonotype: Here the CDR3 omits its conserved ending phenylalanine or tryptophan, so a read error is the likely source. This chain uses TRBV10-2 with TRBJ2-3; TRBD2 matches 9 bases. Germline V gene lookup returns CDR1 WSHSY and CDR2 SAAADI. The CDR3 has 15 residues. V lost 3 bases and J lost 4; bases outside the gene matches: 5. CDR3 nucleotides: TGCGCCAGCAGTGAAATAGCGGGAGACCCAGATACGCAGTATTTA. Translation: CASSEIAGDPDTQYL.

The chain employs TRBV7-7 and TRBJ2-1; no clear D. The CDR3 has 15 amino acids. V was cut by 1 base and J by 2 bases, with 9 bases left in between. Per germline, CDR1 SSHAT and CDR2 FNYEAQ (reference sequence). The CDR3 DNA is TGTGCCAGCAGCTTAGACCCGGTCCCCTACAATGAGCAGTTCTTC. Translated: CASSLDPVPYNEQFF.

This clonotype was picked up a small number of times. The chain uses TRBV7-9 and TRBJ2-5; 10 bases match TRBD1. Trimming cost V 5 bases and J 4 bases; bases outside gene matches: 10. The CDR3 has 16 amino acids. The V gene's germline CDR1 is SEHNR and CDR2 FQNEAQ (reference sequence). The CDR3 nucleotides are TGTGCCAGCAGCCAAATCCGGGACAGGGGTCGAGAGACCCAGTACTTC. The encoded protein is CASSQIRDRGRETQYF.

This clonotype was recorded many times. V is TRBV5-1 and J is TRBJ2-7; 13 bases map to TRBD2. The germline V gene has CDR1 SGHRS and CDR2 YFSETQ. CDR3 length equals 21 residues. V shed 5 bases, J shed 2 bases, and the junction held 22 bases outside the gene matches. The CDR3 is CASRPGLAGRSNPARAYEQYF. CDR3 bases: TGCGCCAGCAGGCCGGGACTAGCGGGACGCTCTAACCCGGCTAGGGCCTACGAGCAGTACTTC.

This clonotype was seen more than once but under ten times. This chain connects TRBV12-3 or TRBV12-4 to TRBJ2-1; TRBD2 matches at 11 bases. The CDR3 runs to 18 residues. After removal of 5 bases from V and 0 bases from J, the junction contained 9 bases not matched to a gene. DNA for the CDR3: TGTGCCAGCAGTCGACTAGCGGGGCCCCCGAGCTCCTACAATGAGCAGTTCTTC. Residues: CASSRLAGPPSSYNEQFF.

This clonotype showed up just a few times. The rearrangement uses TRBV21-1 and TRBJ2-5; the table's D gene call, TRBD2, was not cross checked with the DNA. TRBV21-1 is listed as a pseudogene. The CDR3 contains 14 residues. This CDR3 reads CASSKRTSAETQYF. The CDR3 DNA reads as TGTGCCAGCAGCAAGCGGACTAGCGCAGAGACCCAGTACTTC.

This clonotype was seen a handful of times. This rearrangement joins TRBV7-2 to TRBJ2-3; 9 positions agree with TRBD2. J lost 4 bases, V lost 3 bases, and 8 bases had no gene match. The V gene's germline CDR1 is SGHTA and CDR2 FQGNSA. This CDR3 is 16 amino acids long. CDR3 DNA sequence: TGTGCCAGCAGCTTCGCTCGGCGGGGGGGCGCAGATACGCAGTATTTT. Amino acids: CASSFARRGGADTQYF.

The V gene is TRBV14, the J gene TRBJ2-5, with TRBD2 matching 11 bases. The germline gives CDR1 SGHDN, CDR2 FVKESK. Trimming took 1 base from V and 4 from J; bases not matched to a gene: 5. This CDR3 comprises 16 residues. This chain's CDR3 is CASSQAPSGRRETQYF. CDR3 DNA sequence: TGTGCCAGCAGCCAAGCCCCTAGCGGGAGGCGAGAGACCCAGTACTTC.